This T cell receptor beta chain was sequenced during a study of blood T cell repertoires in COVID-19 (dated by TCRdb to 2018 to 2020). For the study in its entirety: Recovered participants in ImmuneRACE Cohort 3 were defined as having two consecutive negative NP/OP PCR tests, clearance from a healthcare professional, or resolution of symptoms. Subjects who had been exposed to COVID-19, were actively infected with it, or had recovered from it provided the deeply sampled blood TCRbeta repertoires that made up the dataset. Samples were obtained from the ongoing ImmuneRACE study (first 160 participants) and from 1,254 subjects provided by 6 global collaborators. The repertoires were released in a freely available public database intended as a resource for research on the immune response to SARS-CoV-2. A de-identified subject ID, COVID-19 status, age in years and sex were almost always included in the sample metadata. Collaborator samples came from the United States, Italy and Spain and covered acute and convalescent phases of COVID-19. Where available, HLA class I and class II types were obtained from metadata supplied by the sample provider rather than from assay-based typing. The prospective study material was composed of cDNA or gDNA derived from T cells, B-cell-depleted T cells, or PBMCs. Study-wide conclusions, independent of this receptor: How much clinical and demographic metadata was included differed by source and by participant, and the metadata was provided uncurated.

In the prospective study, participants were 18 to 89 years old, resided in about two dozen geographic areas of the United States, and were enrolled through a virtual design. In the prospective study, participants were assigned to cohorts based on the clinical history participants reported in a screening survey and a study questionnaire. Each participant in the prospective study had whole blood, serum and a nasopharyngeal or oropharyngeal swab collected by mobile phlebotomists. Over a 2-month period, participants in the prospective study had the option of providing additional blood draws and questionnaires. Before DNA extraction, blood samples from the prospective study were shipped at room temperature or frozen. A note on this clone: This clone's antigen is unknown. The input lacks base qualities; no much larger clone sits a single base away.

TCRbeta CDR3 regions were amplified from genomic DNA by means of the immunoSEQ Assay, a bias-controlled multiplex PCR. Concerning the study's data processing: The number of nucleated cells in each sample was estimated by amplification of reference gene primers within the assay. To quantify the absolute abundance of each unique TCRbeta CDR3 rearrangement, sequence reads were collapsed and filtered. For each sample, productive Simpson clonality was calculated by taking the square root of Simpson's diversity index across productive rearrangements. TCRdb obtained this table from immuneACCESS and retained in-frame rearrangements with V and J assigned. These tables miss some clones; where compared with another copy, unresolved V genes account for less than half of the shortfall, and the remainder is unexplained. The D gene and trimming were derived from the DNA, and the V and J assignments and clone size from that table. The sample table lists roughly 190,000 clones, 70% to 90% of them with a count of one. 20% to 25% of the sample lies in the top ten.

V is trimmed back by 5 bases and J by 3 bases, and the junction contains 12 bases that no gene match accounts for. Measured from the cysteine to the phenylalanine, the CDR3 is 16 residues long. The kept DNA is CDR3 alone, 48 bases in frame from the first base. For CDR1 and CDR2, the germline V gene lists SGHRS and YFSETQ. The sequence was collected from a middle-aged woman in a cohort exposed to, infected with or recovered from COVID-19 (not recorded which). Recombination joined TRBV5-1 with TRBJ2-7; 9 bases in the middle match TRBD1. The material sequenced was PBMCs or T cells enriched from blood (not recorded which). At the DNA level, the sequence is TGCGCCAGCAGTACCCCCGGGACAGGGAGTATCTACGAGCAGTACTTC. It translates to CASSTPGTGSIYEQYF.